A selection of T cell receptor beta chains follows, all from one sample in a study of cytomegalovirus exposure and HLA in healthy donors. Measured with immunoSEQ multiplex PCR; TCRdb has only the in-frame clones, and not every one. The data show about 200,000 clones, with roughly 84% seen just once and 1.1% to 1.5% held by the top ten. Sequenced input: PBMCs. These TCRs come from a girl aged 10 to 17 in good health and CMV-seronegative. CDR3s include the opening cysteine and the closing phenylalanine or tryptophan. Fields, in order: D gene, J gene, V gene, clone size, CDR3 protein, CDR3 DNA. The D gene is left open where the match is weak. Size tells how often a clone was seen (once, few, many) or the class of an expanded clone, and some rows leave it out.

- | TRBJ1-2 | TRBV7-2 | - | CASTPGEGYTF | TGTGCCAGCACCCCGGGGGAAGGCTACACCTTC
TRBD1 | TRBJ2-5 | TRBV7-2 | - | CASSPNRGWETQYF | TGTGCCAGCAGCCCCAACAGGGGATGGGAGACCCAGTACTTC
- | TRBJ1-1 | TRBV18 | - | CASSQPTSGGDTEAFF | TGTGCCAGCTCACAGCCCACATCGGGGGGGGACACTGAAGCTTTCTTT
- | TRBJ2-7 | TRBV6-5 | - | CASTSGEAYEQYF | TGTGCCAGCACCTCGGGGGAGGCCTACGAGCAGTACTTC
- | TRBJ1-5 | TRBV19 | - | CASSVQGRRDQPQHF | TGTGCCAGTAGTGTCCAGGGTCGACGGGATCAGCCCCAGCATTTT
- | TRBJ1-5 | TRBV7-2 | - | CASSLRGKHSNQPQHF | TGTGCCAGCAGCTTACGGGGGAAACATAGCAATCAGCCCCAGCATTTT
- | TRBJ1-1 | TRBV28 | - | CASRPWPLTEAFF | TGTGCCAGCAGACCCTGGCCCCTCACTGAAGCTTTCTTT
TRBD2 | TRBJ2-7 | TRBV27 | - | CASRFSGEGYEQYF | TGTGCCAGCAGGTTTAGCGGGGAGGGCTACGAGCAGTACTTC
- | TRBJ2-1 | TRBV11-1 | - | CASSLGGVGGKKNEQFF | TGTGCCAGCAGCTTAGGAGGAGTGGGTGGAAAAAAAAATGAGCAGTTCTTC
TRBD1 | TRBJ2-2 | TRBV7-9 | - | CASSLEGIKGGLTGELFF | TGTGCCAGCAGCTTAGAAGGAATTAAAGGGGGCCTGACCGGGGAGCTGTTTTTT
TRBD1 | TRBJ2-1 | TRBV5-4 | - | CASSLGQGVNNEQFF | TGTGCCAGCAGCTTGGGACAGGGGGTGAACAATGAGCAGTTCTTC
TRBD2 | TRBJ2-7 | TRBV5-6 | - | CASSSGLAGGPGEQYF | TGTGCCAGCAGCTCTGGACTAGCGGGAGGGCCGGGCGAGCAGTACTTC
- | TRBJ1-4 | TRBV7-2 | - | CASSLQQATNEKLFF | TGTGCCAGCAGCTTACAGCAGGCAACTAATGAAAAACTGTTTTTT
- | TRBJ2-1 | TRBV29-1 | few | CSVDRGTEQFF | TGCAGCGTTGATAGGGGGACTGAGCAGTTCTTC
- | TRBJ1-5 | TRBV28 | - | CASSLDSNQPQHF | TGTGCCAGCAGTCTAGATAGCAATCAGCCCCAGCATTTT
TRBD1 | TRBJ2-3 | TRBV7-9 | - | CASSLGTGGEDTQYF | TGTGCCAGCAGCTTAGGAACAGGGGGCGAAGATACGCAGTATTTT
TRBD1 | TRBJ1-5 | TRBV4-2 | - | CASSQEPGQGRIRPQHF | TGTGCCAGCAGCCAAGAACCTGGACAGGGCAGGATTCGGCCCCAGCATTTT
- | TRBJ1-1 | TRBV6-5 | few | CASMSDGGPEAFF | TGTGCCAGCATGTCGGATGGAGGTCCTGAAGCTTTCTTT
- | TRBJ1-2 | TRBV6-7 | - | CASSPSSSRDYGYTF | TGTGCCAGCAGCCCCTCGAGTTCCAGGGACTATGGCTACACCTTC
- | TRBJ1-2 | TRBV2 | - | CASSEYRVGYTF | TGTGCCAGCAGTGAATACAGGGTAGGCTACACCTTC
TRBD2 | TRBJ2-1 | TRBV9 | - | CASSVYSGGSDEQFF | TGTGCCAGCAGCGTATATAGCGGGGGAAGCGATGAGCAGTTCTTC
- | TRBJ2-2 | TRBV5-8 | - | CASETKNTGELFF | TGTGCCAGCGAGACAAAGAACACCGGGGAGCTGTTTTTT
TRBD1 | TRBJ1-2 | TRBV7-2 | - | CASSPRTGGGYGYTF | TGTGCCAGCAGCCCTCGGACAGGGGGCGGCTATGGCTACACCTTC
- | TRBJ2-7 | TRBV6-1 | - | CASSEYRGISYEQYF | TGTGCCAGCAGTGAATATCGAGGGATCTCCTACGAGCAGTACTTC
- | TRBJ1-6 | TRBV7-2 | - | CASSLNIAGGSPLHF | TGTGCCAGCAGCTTAAATATCGCAGGAGGATCACCCCTCCACTTT
- | TRBJ1-2 | TRBV7-2 | - | CASSGGQIYGYTF | TGTGCCAGCAGCGGTGGACAGATCTATGGCTACACCTTC
TRBD1 | TRBJ1-1 | TRBV5-6 | - | CASSRQGASLTEAFF | TGTGCCAGCAGCCGACAGGGGGCGTCTCTCACTGAAGCTTTCTTT
- | TRBJ1-5 | TRBV7-9 | - | CASSFQGGMSNQPQHF | TGTGCCAGCAGCTTTCAGGGAGGGATGAGCAATCAGCCCCAGCATTTT
- | TRBJ2-3 | TRBV20-1 | - | CSANRADTQYF | TGCAGTGCTAACAGGGCAGATACGCAGTATTTT
- | TRBJ2-7 | TRBV10-2 | - | CASSGLTATYEQYF | TGCGCCAGCTCGGGACTTACGGCCACCTACGAGCAGTACTTC
TRBD1 | TRBJ1-1 | TRBV5-1 | - | CASSLDGDRGTEAFF | TGCGCCAGCAGCCTGGATGGGGACAGGGGCACTGAAGCTTTCTTT
- | TRBJ2-5 | TRBV10-2 | few | CASSADRLSAGETQYF | TGCGCCAGCAGTGCAGATCGGCTATCTGCGGGGGAGACCCAGTACTTC
- | TRBJ2-1 | TRBV28 | - | CASSSSGTYNEQFF | TGTGCCAGCAGTTCGTCGGGTACCTACAATGAGCAGTTCTTC
TRBD2 | TRBJ2-3 | TRBV9 | - | CASSVGLATDTQYF | TGTGCCAGCAGCGTGGGACTAGCAACAGATACGCAGTATTTT
- | TRBJ1-6 | TRBV30 | - | CAWSMDGVRYNSPLHF | TGTGCCTGGAGTATGGACGGGGTCCGCTATAATTCACCCCTCCACTTT
- | TRBJ2-1 | TRBV9 | - | CASSPPTNEQFF | TGTGCCAGCAGCCCCCCTACGAATGAGCAGTTCTTC
- | TRBJ1-4 | TRBV9 | - | CASSYSGANEKLFF | TGTGCCAGCAGTTATTCTGGGGCCAATGAAAAACTGTTTTTT
- | TRBJ2-1 | TRBV5-1 | - | CASSEAGSSYNEQFF | TGCGCCAGCAGCGAGGCGGGAAGCTCCTACAATGAGCAGTTCTTC
- | TRBJ1-3 | TRBV2 | - | CAREDGNSGNTIYF | TGTGCCAGAGAGGACGGGAACTCTGGAAACACCATATATTTT
TRBD2 | TRBJ2-2 | TRBV30 | - | CAWSVGWGGRLTGELFF | TGTGCCTGGAGTGTAGGGTGGGGCGGGAGGCTCACCGGGGAGCTGTTTTTT
- | TRBJ2-7 | TRBV10-3 | - | CATAAVVYEQYF | TGTGCCACCGCGGCGGTGGTTTACGAGCAGTACTTC
TRBD1 | TRBJ1-4 | TRBV7-9 | few | CASRDPGQGEKLFF | TGTGCCAGCAGAGACCCGGGACAGGGCGAAAAACTGTTTTTT